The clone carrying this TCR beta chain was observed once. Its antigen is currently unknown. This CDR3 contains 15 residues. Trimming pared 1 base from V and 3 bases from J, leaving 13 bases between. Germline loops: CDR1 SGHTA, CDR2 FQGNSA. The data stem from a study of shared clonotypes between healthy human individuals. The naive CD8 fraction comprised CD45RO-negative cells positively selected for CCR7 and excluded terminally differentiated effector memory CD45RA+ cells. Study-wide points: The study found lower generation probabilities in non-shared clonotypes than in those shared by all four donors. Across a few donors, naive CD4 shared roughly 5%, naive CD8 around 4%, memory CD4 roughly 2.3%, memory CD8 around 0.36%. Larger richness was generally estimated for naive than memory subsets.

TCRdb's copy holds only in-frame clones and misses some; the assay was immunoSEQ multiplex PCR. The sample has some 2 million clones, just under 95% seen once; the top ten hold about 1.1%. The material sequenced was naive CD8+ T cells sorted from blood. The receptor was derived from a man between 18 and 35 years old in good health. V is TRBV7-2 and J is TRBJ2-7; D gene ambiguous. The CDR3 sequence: CASSLEGLAVYEQYF. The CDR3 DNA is TGTGCCAGCAGCTTAGAGGGTCTCGCTGTCTACGAGCAGTACTTC.